This T cell receptor beta chain was sequenced during a study of OX40 agonist ivuxolimab in advanced cancers. The study, taken as a whole, reports: The study observed clonal expansion of CD4+ and CD8+ blood T cells by week 6 at 0.1 to 3.0 mg/kg.

With regard to this clone: Its target is unknown.

Repertoires were generated with immunoSEQ multiplex PCR, while TCRdb's copy carries only in-frame clones and drops some. Among around 60,000 clones listed, over 80% were seen once. Trimming took off 4 bases at V and 5 bases at J, with 17 bases between the two ends. The CDR3 has 15 amino acids. The germline CDR1 and CDR2 sequences are KGHSH and LQKENI. Blood sampling took place at baseline, cycle 4 day 1, and cycle 7 day 1. This sample comprised CD4+ or CD8+ T cells sorted from blood, obtained in a trial of the OX40 agonist ivuxolimab. This TCR was recovered from an adult with an advanced solid tumor such as melanoma, head and neck, liver or kidney cancer. The V call is TRBV18, the J call TRBJ1-2, with D tentatively TRBD1 (6 bases). The CDR3 DNA reads TGTGCCAGCTCACTAGGAGCGGGACAACGATATGGCTACACCTTC. Amino acid sequence: CASSLGAGQRYGYTF.